The count of the clone carrying this T cell receptor (beta chain) is one. The data belong to a study of technical replicates of blood from a handful of donors. Germline trimming cut 6 bases from V and 3 bases from J; bases unmatched to any gene: 22. Germline-derived CDR1 and CDR2 are SQVTM and ANQGSEA. The CDR3 is 18 residues long. Using immunoSEQ multiplex PCR, the repertoire was profiled, and TCRdb retains in-frame clones only, with some absent. The sample lists about 56,000 clones; around 95% were seen once. What was sequenced was PBMCs. This sequence joins TRBV29-1 and TRBJ2-5, with 7 bases lining up with TRBD1. The sequence was collected from a human donor in good health. Some clones in this sample may be carry-over from other donors' samples. In nucleotides, the CDR3 is TGCAGCGTCCAGGCCCTCCTATCTGGGACAGTAAAAAAAGAGACCCAGTACTTC. It specifies CSVQALLSGTVKKETQYF.